Each of the 20 T cell receptor beta chains below was sequenced from the same sample in a study of CD8 T cells in Susac syndrome. cDNA came from around 0.54 to 1 ug RNA primed by random hexamers. One entry per CDR3 protein results from TCRdb running MiXCR on the immunoSEQ multiplex PCR reads. The repertoire consists of around 130,000 distinct CDR3 sequences, with around 90% occurring once and the leading ten covering about 0.23%. Source material: CD8+ T cells from PBMCs. Receptors were obtained from a human donor with multiple sclerosis.

This sequence joins TRBV6-2 or TRBV6-3 and TRBJ1-5, with TRBD1 identical over 8 bases. The V and J ends lost 6 bases and 6 bases, in that order; junction bases with no gene match: 7. The CDR3 is 14 residues long. Germline assignment: CDR1 MNHEY and CDR2 SVGEGT. CDR3 sequence (DNA): TGTGCCAGCAGGTCAGGACAGGGTATTCAGCCCCAGCATTTT. Translated, it gives CASRSGQGIQPQHF.

This chain links TRBV7-2 with TRBJ2-7; either TRBD1 or TRBD2 may fit D (5 bases each). This CDR3 has 15 amino acids. Germline assignment: CDR1 SGHTA and CDR2 FQGNSA. V dropped 4 bases and J dropped 3 bases, with 16 bases sitting between them. The CDR3 coding sequence is TGTGCCAGCAGCTGGCCCGGGGCCGGAGTCTACGAGCAGTACTTC. It yields the protein CASSWPGAGVYEQYF.

V usage is TRBV25-1 and J usage is TRBJ2-7; 7 bases are shared with TRBD2. V trimming: 4 bases; J trimming: 2 bases; junction bases outside the gene matches: 2. The CDR3 sequence is 13 residues long. Germline CDR1 reads MGHDK; CDR2 reads SYGVNS. The CDR3 DNA reads as TGTGCCAGCAGTGGGGGGGGTGCCTACGAGCAGTACTTC. Translating gives CASSGGGAYEQYF.

The chain links TRBV28 to TRBJ2-2; TRBD1 matches 10 bases. Germline lookup yields CDR1 MDHEN and CDR2 SYDVKM. The CDR3 sequence is 15 residues long. V lost 5 bases, J lost 3 bases, and 3 bases stayed unmatched. The CDR3 nucleotides read TGTGCCAGCAGTACCGGACAGGGGGACACCGGGGAGCTGTTTTTT. Protein: CASSTGQGDTGELFF. Using reference TRBV28 and TRBJ2-2 for the parts outside the CDR3, the full variable domain is DVKVTQSSRYLVKRTGEKVFLECVQDMDHENMFWYRQDPGLGLRLIYFSYDVKMKEKGDIPEGYSVSREKKERFSLILESASTNQTSMYLCASSTGQGDTGELFFGEGSRLTVL.

The rearrangement joins TRBV4-1 to TRBJ1-1; D may be TRBD1 (6 bases). V was cut by 2 bases and J by 1 base, with 8 bases left in between. This CDR3 has 14 amino acids. CDR1 MGHRA and CDR2 YSYEKL come from the germline V gene. The CDR3 protein is CASSQPQGNTEAFF. CDR3 bases: TGCGCCAGCAGCCAACCACAGGGGAACACTGAAGCTTTCTTT.

This clonotype was seen more than once but under ten times. This CDR3 reads CASSPGTSGSYEQYF. DNA for the CDR3: TGTGCCAGCAGCCCTGGGACTAGCGGCTCCTACGAGCAGTACTTC. The gene calls are TRBV7-9 and TRBJ2-7, with 11 bases matching TRBD2. The CDR3 is 15 residues long. V trimming: 5 bases; J trimming: 0 bases; junction bases outside the gene matches: 3. CDR1 is SEHNR, CDR2 FQNEAQ, per germline (reference sequence). The variable domain in full, with the rest retrieved from reference TRBV7-9 and TRBJ2-7, is DTGVSQNPRHKITKRGQNVTFRCDPISEHNRLYWYRQTLGQGPEFLTYFQNEAQLEKSRLLSDRFSAERPKGSFSTLEIQRTEQGDSAMYLCASSPGTSGSYEQYFGPGTRLTVT.

The rearrangement uses TRBV4-1 and TRBJ1-2; D is uncertain. CDR3 length equals 14 residues. Deletions cut 4 bases from V and 6 bases from J, with 15 bases between. Germline V CDR1 and CDR2: MGHRA, YSYEKL. CDR3 region: CASSPRTLTHGYTF. DNA for the CDR3: TGCGCCAGCAGCCCCCGGACTCTCACCCATGGCTACACCTTC.

V gene TRBV7-9 combines with J gene TRBJ2-6; 8 bases align to TRBD1. The CDR3 is 19 amino acids. The V gene's germline CDR1 is SEHNR and CDR2 FQNEAQ (reference sequence). The V segment lost 3 bases and the J segment 0 bases; nucleotides outside the gene matches: 10. In nucleotides, the CDR3 is TGTGCCAGCAGCTTCAGTCCCAGGGGGCGCAACTCTGGGGCCAACGTCCTGACTTTC. Amino acid sequence: CASSFSPRGRNSGANVLTF. The full variable domain, its missing parts supplied by reference TRBV7-9 and TRBJ2-6, is DTGVSQNPRHKITKRGQNVTFRCDPISEHNRLYWYRQTLGQGPEFLTYFQNEAQLEKSRLLSDRFSAERPKGSFSTLEIQRTEQGDSAMYLCASSFSPRGRNSGANVLTFGAGSRLTVL.

This sequence joins TRBV7-8 and TRBJ2-2; D is ambiguous. Per germline, CDR1 SGHVS and CDR2 FQNEAQ. CDR3 length equals 15 residues. V dropped 2 bases and J dropped 1 base, with 8 bases sitting between them. The CDR3 protein is CASSLKQMNTGELFF. The CDR3 DNA follows: TGTGCCAGCAGCTTAAAGCAGATGAACACCGGGGAGCTGTTTTTT.

This sequence joins TRBV7-3 and TRBJ1-1, with D tentatively TRBD1 (5 bases). Per the germline V gene, CDR1 is SGHTA and CDR2 is FQGTGA. V lost 1 base, J lost 4 bases, and 10 bases lay in between. CDR3 length equals 14 residues. Written as DNA, the CDR3 is TGTGCCAGCAGCTTAATGGGGGGGGTCACTGAAGCTTTCTTT. Amino acids: CASSLMGGVTEAFF.

The chain is built from TRBV5-8 and TRBJ2-1, with D perhaps matching TRBD1 (6 bases). Germline V lookup: CDR1 SGHTS, CDR2 YDEGEE. The CDR3 loop spans 13 amino acids. The V end was cut by 0 bases, the J end by 10 bases, with 11 bases between. DNA of the CDR3: TGTGCCAGCAGCTTGGAGGGGGAGTACGAGCAGTTCTTC. This codes for CASSLEGEYEQFF.

V usage is TRBV9 and J usage is TRBJ2-1, with D tentatively TRBD2 (6 bases). V lost 4 bases, J lost 5 bases, and 13 bases lay in between. The CDR3 is made up of 14 amino acids. Germline V CDR1 and CDR2: SGDLS, YYNGEE. The CDR3 DNA sequence: TGTGCCAGCAGCCTCTGGGACTCAGACAATGAGCAGTTCTTC. This sequence encodes CASSLWDSDNEQFF.

The chain is built from TRBV7-9 and TRBJ2-2, with 9 positions matching TRBD1. CDR1 is SEHNR and CDR2 is FQNEAQ in the germline V gene (reference sequence). Trimming cost V 5 bases and J 7 bases; bases outside gene matches: 11. CDR3 length: 16 residues. CDR3 in amino acids: CASSPPGTGKDGELFF. The CDR3 DNA is TGTGCCAGCAGCCCTCCCGGGACAGGGAAGGACGGGGAGCTGTTTTTT.

Comments on this clonotype: One end of the junction is discordant with germline, which a read error may explain. J is TRBJ2-2 and V is TRBV28, with 7 positions matching TRBD2. Germline V CDR1 and CDR2: MDHEN, SYDVKM. The CDR3 totals 16 residues. CDR3 sequence reads: CAGSLWEGRNTGELFF. For the CDR3, the DNA is TGTGCCGGCAGTTTGTGGGAGGGCCGCAACACCGGGGAGCTGTTTTTT. Complete variable domain (other parts from reference TRBV28 and TRBJ2-2): DVKVTQSSRYLVKRTGEKVFLECVQDMDHENMFWYRQDPGLGLRLIYFSYDVKMKEKGDIPEGYSVSREKKERFSLILESASTNQTSMYLCAGSLWEGRNTGELFFGEGSRLTVL.

This clonotype was counted only a few times. The chain is built from TRBV7-6 and TRBJ2-7, with 16 bases aligning to TRBD2. The J segment lost 1 base and the V segment lost 5 bases, leaving 2 bases of the junction unmatched. The CDR3 runs 16 residues. The germline gives CDR1 SGHVS, CDR2 FNYEAQ. CDR3 residues: CASSPGLAGGSYEQYF. Written as DNA, the CDR3 is TGTGCCAGCAGCCCGGGACTAGCGGGAGGGTCCTACGAGCAGTACTTC.

This clonotype was counted once. The chain joins TRBV29-1 to TRBJ2-1, with 7 positions matching TRBD2. The CDR3 length is 11 residues. The V gene's germline CDR1 is SQVTM and CDR2 ANQGSEA. DNA of the CDR3: TGCAGTGTGCCGGGACTAAATGAGCAGTTCTTC. Protein sequence: CSVPGLNEQFF.

This clonotype was observed a single time. The V and J genes are TRBV15 and TRBJ2-7; a possible D gene is TRBD2 (6 bases). Per germline, CDR1 LNHNV and CDR2 YYDKDF (reference sequence). The V gene lost 0 bases and the J gene lost 5 bases, with 11 bases spanning the gap. The CDR3 is made up of 14 amino acids. Written as DNA, the CDR3 is TGTGCCACCAGCAGAGAAGAGGGGAGGAACGAGCAGTACTTC. This translates into CATSREEGRNEQYF. Filled out from reference TRBV15 and TRBJ2-7, the complete variable domain reads DAMVIQNPRYQVTQFGKPVTLSCSQTLNHNVMYWYQQKSSQAPKLLFHYYDKDFNNEADTPDNFQSRRPNTSFCFLDIRSPGLGDTAMYLCATSREEGRNEQYFGPGTRLTVT.

This clonotype was detected only once. This sequence joins TRBV11-3 and TRBJ2-5; no definite D call. Germline V CDR1 and CDR2: SGHNT, YENEEA. V lost 8 bases to trimming and J lost 4 bases, with 23 bases between them. This CDR3 spans 16 amino acids. CDR3 amino acids: CASPVAAPHPRETQYF. The CDR3 DNA sequence: TGTGCCAGCCCCGTTGCAGCCCCACATCCCCGAGAGACCCAGTACTTC.

This rearrangement joins TRBV19 to TRBJ1-5; D gene uncertain. CDR1 LNHDA and CDR2 SQIVND come from the germline V gene (reference sequence). Trimming pared 4 bases from V and 0 bases from J, leaving 10 bases between. The CDR3 covers 15 residues. CDR3 sequence reads: CASSRVFLSNQPQHF. The CDR3 coding sequence is TGTGCCAGTAGTAGGGTTTTTCTTAGCAATCAGCCCCAGCATTTT.

This chain joins TRBV24-1 and TRBJ2-2; TRBD1 is a possible D gene (5 bases). The CDR3 has 14 amino acids. V lost 2 bases, J lost 7 bases, and 10 bases lay in between. Germline assignment: CDR1 KGHDR and CDR2 SFDVKD. As DNA, the CDR3 is TGTGCCACCAGTGATTCAGGGTGGGACGGGGAGCTGTTTTTT. The encoded protein is CATSDSGWDGELFF.